The rows below give T cell receptor beta chains drawn from one sample of a study of graft-versus-host responses after intestinal transplantation. Sequencing was performed with immunoSEQ multiplex PCR; in TCRdb, only in-frame clones are kept and a portion is missing. The sample lists 20,000 to 30,000 clones, under 45% seen once, with over 0.55% in the top ten. This material consisted of alloreactive CD4+ T cells from a mixed lymphocyte reaction culture, taken before intestinal transplant. The receptors stem from a human patient who received an intestinal transplant. Both conserved end residues are part of each CDR3. The D gene is left open where the match is weak. The size entry is marked missing in some rows and otherwise reads once, few, many or a size class.

v_gene	d_gene	j_gene	abundance	CDR3aa	CDR3nt
TRBV19	NA	TRBJ2-1	NA	CASSIVEGTYNEQFF	TGTGCCAGTAGTATAGTTGAGGGTACCTACAATGAGCAGTTCTTC
TRBV5-6	NA	TRBJ1-1	NA	CASSLRIAMNTEAFF	TGTGCCAGCAGCTTACGTATAGCGATGAACACTGAAGCTTTCTTT
TRBV2	NA	TRBJ1-2	NA	CASSEGQGFAYGYTF	TGTGCCAGCAGTGAAGGTCAGGGGTTCGCCTATGGCTACACCTTC
TRBV7-2	TRBD2	TRBJ2-3	NA	CASSRERGRTDTQYF	TGTGCCAGCAGCCGGGAGCGGGGACGCACAGATACGCAGTATTTT
TRBV30	NA	TRBJ2-7	NA	CAWTRPSPYEQYF	TGTGCCTGGACCAGGCCATCTCCCTACGAGCAGTACTTC
TRBV9	TRBD1	TRBJ1-1	few	CASSAEGALGTEAFF	TGTGCCAGCAGCGCGGAGGGGGCTTTGGGCACTGAAGCTTTCTTT
TRBV6-5	NA	TRBJ1-2	NA	CASSYRGGYTF	TGTGCCAGCAGTTACCGCGGGGGATACACCTTC
TRBV18	TRBD1	TRBJ2-7	NA	CASSLSGQVEQYF	TGTGCCAGCTCACTCTCCGGACAGGTCGAGCAGTACTTC
TRBV11-2	TRBD2	TRBJ2-3	few	CASSIRLSYRDPGGNF	TGTGCCAGCAGCATACGACTCTCTTACCGGGACCCGGGGGGGAATTTT
TRBV7-8	NA	TRBJ1-5	once	CASSLTGFQPQHF	TGTGCCAGCAGCTTAACGGGATTCCAGCCCCAGCATTTT
TRBV25-1	NA	TRBJ2-5	NA	CASSELLAGAKYQETQYF	TGTGCCAGCAGTGAACTATTGGCGGGGGCAAAGTACCAAGAGACCCAGTACTTC
TRBV6-5	TRBD1	TRBJ2-7	few	CASSRQGYEQYF	TGTGCCAGCAGCCGACAGGGGTACGAGCAGTACTTC
TRBV28	NA	TRBJ2-1	NA	CASSRTGYFGDEQFF	TGTGCCAGCAGTCGGACGGGGTACTTTGGTGATGAGCAGTTCTTC
TRBV4-2	TRBD1	TRBJ1-3	NA	CASSQGGQVISGNTIYF	TGTGCCAGCAGCCAAGGGGGACAGGTGATCTCTGGAAACACCATATATTTT
TRBV11-3	NA	TRBJ2-3	few	CASSLDGLTDTQYF	TGTGCCAGCAGCTTAGATGGGCTCACAGATACGCAGTATTTT
TRBV6-1	TRBD2	TRBJ2-3	medium-sized	CASAPSGRGTDTQYF	TGTGCCAGCGCTCCGAGCGGGAGGGGAACAGATACGCAGTATTTT
TRBV6-5	NA	TRBJ1-6	NA	CASSNRGNSPLHF	TGTGCCAGCAGCAATAGAGGGAATTCACCCCTCCACTTT
TRBV4-2	TRBD2	TRBJ2-1	few	CASSQDGERGGGEQFF	TGTGCCAGCAGCCAAGATGGGGAGCGGGGGGGCGGTGAGCAGTTCTTC
TRBV9	NA	TRBJ2-1	few	CASSVLGSYNEQFF	TGTGCCAGCAGCGTACTCGGCTCCTACAATGAGCAGTTCTTC
TRBV27	NA	TRBJ2-5	NA	CASRLAGQQETQYF	TGTGCCAGCAGATTAGCGGGACAGCAAGAGACCCAGTACTTC
TRBV5-1	TRBD1	TRBJ1-2	once	CASSYEGQGASGYTF	TGCGCCAGCAGCTATGAGGGCCAGGGGGCGAGCGGCTACACCTTC
TRBV2	NA	TRBJ1-2	NA	CASSEQGGYTF	TGTGCCAGCAGTGAACAGGGTGGCTACACCTTC